The rows below give T cell receptor beta chains drawn from one sample of a study of cytomegalovirus exposure and HLA in healthy donors. Produced via immunoSEQ multiplex PCR; TCRdb's table is partial and in-frame only. Of some 98,000 clones listed, roughly 82% are singletons. The sample comprised PBMCs. The receptor set was obtained from a human donor in good health. CDR3s include the opening cysteine and the closing phenylalanine or tryptophan. A D gene is named only where the DNA matches it firmly. Size is stated for part of the rows, as once, few or many counts, or as a class when the clone is expanded.

NA	TRBV5-1	NA	TRBJ2-1	TGCGCCAGCAGCCTCAACGTAGAACAGCGAAGGGGCAATGAGCAGTTCTTC	CASSLNVEQRRGNEQFF
NA	TRBV29-1	TRBD1	TRBJ1-1	TGCAGCGTTCATACACCGGGACAGCTATCTTTCTTT	CSVHTPGQLSFF
NA	TRBV5-1	NA	TRBJ2-7	TGCGCCAGCTCTCTCTCTGGGACAGGACTAGGGGCCGAATACGAGCAGTACTTC	CASSLSGTGLGAEYEQYF
NA	TRBV19	TRBD1	TRBJ2-2	TGTGCCAGTAGTCGGGACAGGGTAACCGGGGAGCTGTTTTTT	CASSRDRVTGELFF
NA	TRBV10-3	TRBD1	TRBJ1-5	TGTGCCACCCGGGGATTAGGGACAGACAGCAATCAGCCCCAGCATTTT	CATRGLGTDSNQPQHF
NA	TRBV13	NA	TRBJ2-7	TGTGCCAGCAGCCGACCAGGACTACCCTACGAGCAGTACTTC	CASSRPGLPYEQYF
NA	TRBV7-9	NA	TRBJ1-1	TGTGCCAGCAGCTTAGCGCGGCACGGGGCAGGGGTGAACACTGAAGCTTTCTTT	CASSLARHGAGVNTEAFF
once	TRBV5-4	TRBD1	TRBJ2-1	TGTGCCAGCAGCTTGATTCACCCCGGGACAGGGTGGTACAATGAGCAGTTCTTC	CASSLIHPGTGWYNEQFF
NA	TRBV7-9	NA	TRBJ1-5	TGTGCCAGCAGCCGTGACTGGGATCAGCCCCAGCATTTT	CASSRDWDQPQHF
NA	TRBV9	NA	TRBJ2-7	TGTGCCAGCAGCGTAAGAGTCGGCTACGAGCAGTACTTC	CASSVRVGYEQYF
NA	TRBV25-1	NA	TRBJ1-1	TGTGCCAGCAGTGAATTCGAGATAGGGGGGAACACTGAAGCTTTCTTT	CASSEFEIGGNTEAFF
NA	TRBV25-1	NA	TRBJ1-2	TGTGCCAGCAGTGAAGGGGGGAACTATGGCTACACCTTC	CASSEGGNYGYTF
NA	TRBV6-4	NA	TRBJ1-1	TGTGCCAGCAGGGGGGAGGCCGGAGTACCGAACACTGAAGCTTTCTTT	CASRGEAGVPNTEAFF
NA	TRBV10-3	TRBD1	TRBJ2-7	TGTGCCATCAGTGAGCTAAGGCCAGGGGGCTACGAGCAGTACTTC	CAISELRPGGYEQYF
NA	TRBV4-2	NA	TRBJ2-3	TGTGCCAGCAGCCAAGATATCAGGGAAAGATTCCCAGATACGCAGTATTTT	CASSQDIRERFPDTQYF
NA	TRBV29-1	TRBD2	TRBJ2-2	TGCAGCGGGCGCCCAGCGGGGGCCGGGGAGCTGTTTTTT	CSGRPAGAGELFF
NA	TRBV9	TRBD1	TRBJ2-7	TGTGCCAGCAGCGCCTCGGGACAGCCCTACGAGCAGTACTTC	CASSASGQPYEQYF
NA	TRBV7-9	TRBD1	TRBJ2-1	TGTGCCAGCAGCTTAGGGACAGGGTACCCTGAGCAGTTCTTC	CASSLGTGYPEQFF
NA	TRBV9	NA	TRBJ1-6	TGTGCCAGCAGCGTCAGTTCAGGGAATAATTCACCCCTCCACTTT	CASSVSSGNNSPLHF
NA	TRBV27	TRBD2	TRBJ2-7	TGTGCCAGCAGCCAGACTAGCGGCCGCTACGAGCAGTACTTC	CASSQTSGRYEQYF
NA	TRBV5-1	NA	TRBJ1-4	TGCGCCAGCAGCTTGGTGGGACACAAGGAAAAACTGTTTTTT	CASSLVGHKEKLFF
NA	TRBV5-5	NA	TRBJ1-5	TGTGCCAGCAGCCTGAACAGGGATCAGCCCCAGCATTTT	CASSLNRDQPQHF
NA	TRBV5-1	TRBD2	TRBJ2-1	TGCGCCAGCAGCTTGTTAACTAGCGGGAGCTCCGGTGAGCAGTTCTTC	CASSLLTSGSSGEQFF
NA	TRBV5-8	NA	TRBJ1-2	TGTGCCAGCAGCTTAGGGCAGGGTTTTAACGATGGCTACACCTTC	CASSLGQGFNDGYTF
NA	TRBV7-9	NA	TRBJ2-7	TGTGCCAGCAGCCCTCACCAGGGCGAGCAGTACTTC	CASSPHQGEQYF
NA	TRBV7-8	NA	TRBJ1-2	TGTGCCAGCAGCTTAGCGTCCCCAGGGCCCGGCTACACCTTC	CASSLASPGPGYTF